These 29 T cell receptor beta chains came from one sample sequenced in a study of cytomegalovirus exposure and HLA in healthy donors. PCR involved 60 Vbeta and 13 Jbeta primers. Measured with immunoSEQ multiplex PCR; TCRdb has only the in-frame clones, and not every one. The sample's table shows more than 200,000 clones. Sequenced input: PBMCs. Source of these receptors: a woman between 25 and 40 years old in good health and CMV-seropositive.

The chain links TRBV5-4 to TRBJ1-6; 11 bases align to TRBD1. This CDR3 has 16 residues. The V gene's germline CDR1 is SGHNT and CDR2 YYREEE (reference sequence). The V and J ends lost 3 bases and 9 bases, in that order; junction bases with no gene match: 8. CDR3 amino acids: CASSSPDRGQGSPLHF. The CDR3 nucleotides are TGTGCCAGCAGCTCCCCGGACAGGGGGCAAGGTTCACCCCTCCACTTT. The full variable domain, rest sourced from reference TRBV5-4 and TRBJ1-6, is ETGVTQSPTHLIKTRGQQVTLRCSSQSGHNTVSWYQQALGQGPQFIFQYYREEENGRGNFPPRFSGLQFPNYSSELNVNALELDDSALYLCASSSPDRGQGSPLHFGNGTRLTVT.

The rearrangement links TRBV4-3 to TRBJ2-3; TRBD2 aligns across 11 bases. J was trimmed by 10 bases and V by 2 bases; bases with no gene match: 14. CDR1 and CDR2 from the germline V gene are LGHNA and YSLEER. CDR3 length: 17 residues. CDR3 sequence reads: CASSQFGLAGLQMAQYF. As DNA, the CDR3 is TGCGCCAGCAGCCAATTTGGACTAGCGGGTCTGCAGATGGCGCAGTATTTT.

This chain links TRBV2 with TRBJ2-2; 11 nucleotides match TRBD2. Per the germline V gene, CDR1 is SNHLY and CDR2 is FYNNEI. The junction had 5 bases not matched to a gene; V was cut back by 9 bases and J by 2 bases. CDR3 length: 15 residues. Here the CDR3 reads CARGGLAENTGELFF. In nucleotides, the CDR3 is TGTGCCAGGGGGGGACTAGCGGAAAACACCGGGGAGCTGTTTTTT.

This rearrangement joins TRBV10-2 to TRBJ2-5; 11 bases agree with TRBD2. Trimming took 6 bases from V and 1 from J; bases not matched to a gene: 4. Germline V lookup: CDR1 WSHSY, CDR2 SAAADI. This CDR3 contains 15 residues. The CDR3 loop reads CASRSLAGGQETQYF. CDR3 DNA: TGCGCCAGCAGAAGTCTAGCGGGAGGCCAAGAGACCCAGTACTTC.

V is TRBV28 and J is TRBJ1-1; D ambiguous. The germline V gene has CDR1 MDHEN and CDR2 SYDVKM. V lost 5 bases and J 10 bases, leaving 11 bases between the germline ends. This CDR3 has 11 residues. CDR3 amino acids: CASSGLEGAFF. The CDR3 region has the DNA TGTGCCAGCAGTGGCCTTGAGGGAGCTTTCTTT.

The V call is TRBV19, the J call TRBJ1-2; D uncertain. Germline CDR1 reads LNHDA; CDR2 reads SQIVND (reference sequence). This CDR3 contains 13 residues. V lost 3 bases and J lost 3, with 8 bases in between. CDR3 DNA sequence: TGTGCCAGTAGTATCAGGATCGACTATGGCTACACCTTC. Its protein is CASSIRIDYGYTF.

The V gene is TRBV7-9, the J gene TRBJ1-1; D unclear. Trimming took off 5 bases at V and 3 bases at J, with 7 bases between the two ends. The germline V gene encodes CDR1 SEHNR and CDR2 FQNEAQ (reference sequence). CDR3 length: 12 residues. The CDR3: CASSNQDTEAFF. DNA of the CDR3: TGTGCCAGCAGCAATCAGGACACTGAAGCTTTCTTT.

The V gene is TRBV28, the J gene TRBJ1-5; D is undetermined. Germline assignment: CDR1 MDHEN and CDR2 SYDVKM. This CDR3 contains 14 residues. V was cut by 8 bases and J by 0 bases, with 11 bases left in between. Written as DNA, the CDR3 is TGTGCCAGCGTCCCCGCGGGTAGCAATCAGCCCCAGCATTTT. It encodes CASVPAGSNQPQHF.

V usage is TRBV7-9 and J usage is TRBJ1-2; D is undetermined. Trimming shortened V by 0 bases and J by 7 bases, and 6 bases separated the two germline ends. There are 12 residues in the CDR3. Per the germline V gene, CDR1 is SEHNR and CDR2 is FQNEAQ (reference sequence). The CDR3 reads CASSLAGVGYTF. For the CDR3, the DNA is TGTGCCAGCAGCTTAGCCGGGGTTGGCTACACCTTC.

The chain recombines TRBV2 with TRBJ1-3; TRBD1 matches 11 bases. The germline CDR1 and CDR2 sequences are SNHLY and FYNNEI. CDR3 length: 15 amino acids. V lost 4 bases to trimming and J lost 4 bases; unmatched junction nucleotides: 3. The CDR3 bases are TGTGCCAGCAGTGGGACAGGGGGCCTCGGAAACACCATATATTTT. Its protein product is CASSGTGGLGNTIYF.

The CDR3 spells CATRDRASGELFF. CDR3 DNA sequence: TGTGCCACTCGGGACAGGGCGAGCGGGGAGCTGTTTTTT. This chain connects TRBV19 to TRBJ2-2; 9 positions match TRBD1. The V gene's germline CDR1 is LNHDA and CDR2 SQIVND (reference sequence). There are 13 residues in the CDR3. The J segment lost 7 bases and the V segment lost 10 bases, leaving 7 bases of the junction unmatched.

The chain employs TRBV4-1 and TRBJ2-1, with 13 positions matching TRBD2. V lost 3 bases, J lost 4 bases, and 3 bases stayed unmatched. This CDR3 is 16 amino acids long. Germline CDR1 is MGHRA and CDR2 is YSYEKL. The CDR3 DNA reads TGCGCCAGCAGCCATACTAGCGGGAGGGGATACAATGAGCAGTTCTTC. Encoded protein: CASSHTSGRGYNEQFF.

The CDR3 protein is CASSNPPTGGPNEKLFF. DNA of the CDR3: TGTGCCAGCAGTAACCCCCCGACAGGGGGTCCTAATGAAAAACTGTTTTTT. This chain connects TRBV25-1 to TRBJ1-4; 9 nucleotides match TRBD1. The V segment lost 5 bases and the J segment 3 bases; nucleotides outside the gene matches: 10. Germline CDR1 is MGHDK and CDR2 is SYGVNS. The CDR3 covers 17 residues.

Points on this clone: Germline and junction disagree at one end, which may indicate a read error. This specimen includes other DNA sequences encoding the same CDR3. The chain uses TRBV6-5 and TRBJ2-7; 8 bases fit TRBD2. The CDR3 is made up of 14 amino acids. Looked up from germline, CDR1 is MNHEY and CDR2 is SVGAGI. DNA for the CDR3: TGTGCCAGTATGCGCGGGAGGAGCTCCTACGAGCAATACTTC. It yields the protein CASMRGRSSYEQYF.

The chain uses TRBV29-1 and TRBJ2-3; 7 bases align to TRBD2. This CDR3 has 16 residues. The trim removed 2 bases at V and 2 bases at J, leaving 10 bases unmatched. Germline-derived CDR1 and CDR2 are SQVTM and ANQGSEA. The CDR3: CSVEQGLAEPTDTQYF. Written as DNA, the CDR3 is TGCAGCGTTGAACAAGGGCTAGCGGAGCCCACAGATACGCAGTATTTT.

This chain uses TRBV6-6 with TRBJ2-1; 7 positions match TRBD1. The CDR3 covers 14 residues. V lost 6 bases, J lost 6 bases, and 8 bases stayed unmatched. Germline CDR1 and CDR2: MNHNY and SVGAGI (reference sequence). The DNA for the CDR3 is TGTGCCAGCAGGACACTCCGGGACAGCAATGAGCAGTTCTTC. Translated: CASRTLRDSNEQFF.

The chain is built from TRBV5-6 and TRBJ1-6; a possible D gene is TRBD1 (5 bases). Germline V gene data show CDR1 as SGHDT and CDR2 as YYEEEE. There are 15 residues in the CDR3. Between the trimmed V and J ends, which lost 2 bases and 10 bases, there was a span of 16 bases. The CDR3 DNA sequence: TGTGCCAGCAGCTTAGGGGTAGGGGTGAACTCACCCCTCCACTTT. Its translation is CASSLGVGVNSPLHF.

The chain joins TRBV5-4 to TRBJ1-3; unclear D gene. Germline values: CDR1 SGHNT, CDR2 YYREEE (reference sequence). The CDR3 consists of 13 residues. Trimming took off 1 base at V and 8 bases at J, with 10 bases between the two ends. DNA of the CDR3: TGTGCCAGCAGCTTGAAAAGGGAGGACACCATATATTTT. It yields the protein CASSLKREDTIYF.

The CDR3 DNA follows: TGTGCCAGCAGCTTGGATAGCAACGAGCAGTACTTC. It yields the protein CASSLDSNEQYF. The genes are TRBV5-8 and TRBJ2-7; D is unclear. The germline V gene encodes CDR1 SGHTS and CDR2 YDEGEE. The CDR3 has 12 amino acids. The V end was cut by 0 bases, the J end by 5 bases, with 6 bases between. Complete variable domain (other parts from reference TRBV5-8 and TRBJ2-7): EAGVTQSPTHLIKTRGQQATLRCSPISGHTSVYWYQQALGLGLQFLLWYDEGEERNRGNFPPRFSGRQFPNYSSELNVNALELEDSALYLCASSLDSNEQYFGPGTRLTVT.

The rearrangement links TRBV25-1 to TRBJ1-2; D is undetermined. The germline V and J ends were trimmed by 1 base and 10 bases, with 10 bases remaining between them. The CDR3 runs 12 residues. Germline V lookup: CDR1 MGHDK, CDR2 SYGVNS. The CDR3 spells CASSEWAGDYTF. The CDR3 DNA is TGTGCCAGCAGTGAATGGGCAGGTGACTACACCTTC.

The chain recombines TRBV14 with TRBJ2-1, with 10 bases identical to TRBD2. Germline values: CDR1 SGHDN, CDR2 FVKESK. CDR3 size: 12 residues. The trim removed 5 bases at V and 15 bases at J, leaving 7 bases unmatched. CDR3 loop: CASSLAGTSVFF. The DNA of the CDR3 is TGTGCCAGCAGCTTAGCCGGGACTAGCGTGTTCTTC. The full variable domain, rest sourced from reference TRBV14 and TRBJ2-1, is EAGVTQFPSHSVIEKGQTVTLRCDPISGHDNLYWYRRVMGKEIKFLLHFVKESKQDESGMPNNRFLAERTGGTYSTLKVQPAELEDSGVYFCASSLAGTSVFFGPGTRLTVL.

The V and J genes are TRBV4-1 and TRBJ2-2, with TRBD2 matching over 15 bases. Germline V gives CDR1 MGHRA, CDR2 YSYEKL. The CDR3 has 18 amino acids. V lost 2 bases, J lost 5 bases, and 6 bases stayed unmatched. CDR3 region: CASSQRTSGRAGTGELFF. CDR3 in DNA: TGCGCCAGCAGCCAAAGGACTAGCGGGAGGGCGGGAACCGGGGAGCTGTTTTTT.

The genes are TRBV6-5 and TRBJ1-1; D remains ambiguous. Germline V lookup: CDR1 MNHEY, CDR2 SVGAGI. The CDR3 has 13 amino acids. V was clipped by 5 bases and J by 0 bases, with 7 bases between them. CDR3 in DNA: TGTGCCAGCAGTCTCCAGGTGAACACTGAAGCTTTCTTT. Translating gives CASSLQVNTEAFF.

The chain joins TRBV5-1 to TRBJ1-1; tentatively, D is TRBD1 (5 bases). The CDR3 is 15 residues long. V was shortened by 1 base and J by 1 base, with 11 bases between the two germline ends. In germline, CDR1 is SGHRS, CDR2 YFSETQ. This chain's CDR3 is CASSLYLGQNTEAFF. CDR3 coding DNA: TGCGCCAGCAGCTTGTACCTAGGACAGAACACTGAAGCTTTCTTT.

V usage is TRBV2 and J usage is TRBJ2-7, with 7 positions matching TRBD1. The CDR3 has 13 residues. Trimming cost V 6 bases and J 5 bases; bases outside gene matches: 7. CDR1 SNHLY and CDR2 FYNNEI come from the germline V gene. CDR3 bases: TGTGCCAGCAGCGCCTACAGGGGCCACGAGCAGTACTTC. It yields the protein CASSAYRGHEQYF.

The chain links TRBV27 to TRBJ2-3; a weak D match, TRBD1 (5 bases). Trimming pared 2 bases from V and 6 bases from J, leaving 9 bases between. CDR3 size: 13 residues. Germline V gene data show CDR1 as MNHEY and CDR2 as SMNVEV (reference sequence). CDR3 DNA sequence: TGTGCCAGCAGTTTAACCAGGGTGGATACGCAGTATTTT. It encodes CASSLTRVDTQYF.

The chain combines TRBV5-6 with TRBJ2-7; 8 bases are a match to TRBD2. V lost 4 bases to trimming and J lost 6 bases; unmatched junction nucleotides: 9. From germline, CDR1 is SGHDT and CDR2 YYEEEE. The CDR3 loop spans 14 amino acids. CDR3 loop: CASSTGGEVSEQYF. The DNA of the CDR3 is TGTGCCAGCAGCACGGGGGGGGAGGTCAGCGAGCAGTACTTC.

This sequence joins TRBV10-2 and TRBJ2-7; 10 bases are a match to TRBD2. V shed 6 bases, J shed 7 bases, and the junction held 3 bases outside the gene matches. Germline CDR1 is WSHSY and CDR2 is SAAADI. This CDR3 region has 12 residues. The CDR3 loop reads CASSGTSEEQYF. CDR3 coding DNA: TGCGCCAGCAGCGGGACTAGCGAAGAGCAGTACTTC.

The V and J genes are TRBV28 and TRBJ2-7; tentative D call: TRBD1 (6 bases). Germline V lookup: CDR1 MDHEN, CDR2 SYDVKM. Trimming shortened V by 2 bases and J by 12 bases, and 23 bases separated the two germline ends. The length of the CDR3 is 15 residues. Here the CDR3 DNA reads TGTGCCAGCAGTTTAAAAGGGCAGGGGCCTTTGGGTCGGTACTTC. Its translation: CASSLKGQGPLGRYF. The full variable domain, in which reference TRBV28 and TRBJ2-7 provide the parts outside the CDR3, is DVKVTQSSRYLVKRTGEKVFLECVQDMDHENMFWYRQDPGLGLRLIYFSYDVKMKEKGDIPEGYSVSREKKERFSLILESASTNQTSMYLCASSLKGQGPLGRYFGPGTRLTVT.